A selection of T cell receptor beta chains follows, all from one sample in a study of blood T cell repertoires in COVID-19. Repertoires were generated with immunoSEQ multiplex PCR, while TCRdb's copy carries only in-frame clones and drops some. This sample has 110,000 or so clones; 70% to 90% occur once, and the top ten carry about 3.4%. Sequencing was done on a sample of peripheral blood. These receptors all stem from a man aged 40-55 years with acute or convalescent COVID-19. CDR3s include the opening cysteine and the closing phenylalanine or tryptophan. The order of the fields is D gene, clone size, CDR3 length, V gene, J gene, CDR3 DNA, CDR3 protein. D genes are given only for firm matches. For some rows the clone size is stated as once, few or many, or as a class when expanded; others skip it.

.,.,14,TRBV11-3,TRBJ2-1,TGTGCCAGCAGCCCAAGGACAGAAAACAATGAGCAGTTCTTC,CASSPRTENNEQFF
TRBD1,.,14,TRBV2,TRBJ2-5,TGTGCCAGCACGAAGGGACAGGACCAAGAGACCCAGTACTTC,CASTKGQDQETQYF
TRBD1,.,13,TRBV2,TRBJ1-2,TGTGCAAGCGATGGGACAGGCCCTTATGGCTACACCTTC,CASDGTGPYGYTF
TRBD2,.,18,TRBV19,TRBJ2-3,TGTGCCAGTAGTGCCCGGGGACTAGCGGGGGTCGGCACAGATACGCAGTATTTT,CASSARGLAGVGTDTQYF
TRBD1,once,17,TRBV3-1/TRBV3-2,TRBJ1-4,TGTGCCAGCAGCCAAGAAAGGTGGAACGGGACAGGTGAAAAACTGTTTTTT,CASSQERWNGTGEKLFF
.,.,16,TRBV24-1,TRBJ1-5,TGTGCCACCACCTATAGGTACAGGGTGTGGGTTCAGCCCCAGCATTTT,CATTYRYRVWVQPQHF
.,.,15,TRBV5-5,TRBJ2-2,TGTGCCAGCAGCTTGGTGGCAGGTGTGGCCGGGGAGCTGTTTTTT,CASSLVAGVAGELFF
TRBD1,.,11,TRBV5-1,TRBJ2-7,TGCGCCAGCAGCGCCGGGACAGAACAGTACTTC,CASSAGTEQYF
TRBD2,.,15,TRBV7-7,TRBJ2-3,TGTGCCAGCAGCGCCGGACTAGCGCGCACAGATACGCAGTATTTT,CASSAGLARTDTQYF
.,.,16,TRBV19,TRBJ1-5,TGTGCCAGTAGTCGACCCGACACAGCCCCTAATCAGCCCCAGCATTTT,CASSRPDTAPNQPQHF
.,.,13,TRBV14,TRBJ2-1,TGTGCCAGCAGCCAATCGCGGGGCAATGAGCAGTTCTTC,CASSQSRGNEQFF
TRBD1,few,15,TRBV7-2,TRBJ1-5,TGTGCCAGCAGCTCTGCGGGACAGGTTTTTTGGGCCCAGCATTTT,CASSSAGQVFWAQHF
TRBD1,.,14,TRBV7-2,TRBJ2-3,TGTGCCAGCAGCTATCTGACAGGGTCAGATACGCAGTATTTT,CASSYLTGSDTQYF
.,.,17,TRBV19,TRBJ1-1,TGTGCCAGTAGTATATGGTGGGGGCTTGGCATGAACACTGAAGCTTTCTTT,CASSIWWGLGMNTEAFF
TRBD1,.,16,TRBV14,TRBJ1-6,TGTGCCAGCAGCCCAATAAAAGGACAGGGGGGGACACCCCTCCACTTT,CASSPIKGQGGTPLHF
.,once,15,TRBV6-5,TRBJ2-6,TGTGCCAGCAGTTACCGTCCGACGGGTTCCAACGTCCTGACTTTC,CASSYRPTGSNVLTF
.,once,13,TRBV5-6,TRBJ1-1,TGTGCCAGCAGCGCGGCGGGGTGGGCTGAAGCTTTCTTT,CASSAAGWAEAFF
.,.,13,TRBV7-2,TRBJ2-1,TGTGCCAGCAGCTCCCCAATTGAGGAAGAGCAGTTCTTC,CASSSPIEEEQFF
.,.,15,TRBV5-4,TRBJ2-6,TGTGCCAGCAGCTTGGTCGGCTCTGGGGCCAACGTCCTGACTTTC,CASSLVGSGANVLTF
TRBD1,.,18,TRBV19,TRBJ2-1,TGTGCCAGTAGTATAGATTATCAACCAGGGGGCTCAGGGGATGAGCAGTTCTTC,CASSIDYQPGGSGDEQFF
.,once,15,TRBV10-2,TRBJ1-5,TGCGCCATCGAGACAGGATACGGGAACAATCAGCCCCAGCATTTT,CAIETGYGNNQPQHF
.,.,12,TRBV7-9,TRBJ2-3,TGTGCCGGGGGGGCAGACACAGATACGCAGTATTTT,CAGGADTDTQYF
TRBD2,.,15,TRBV2,TRBJ2-7,TGTGCCAGCAGTGAAGGGCTAGCGGGGGCCTACGAGCAGTACTTC,CASSEGLAGAYEQYF
TRBD1,.,15,TRBV6-5,TRBJ1-1,TGTGCCAGCAGACCGACAGGGGCTACGGACACTGAAGCTTTCTTT,CASRPTGATDTEAFF
.,.,15,TRBV10-3,TRBJ2-7,TGTGCCATCAGTGAGATGGCAGGGTCCTCCTACGAGCAGTACTTC,CAISEMAGSSYEQYF
TRBD1,.,14,TRBV5-1,TRBJ1-1,TGCGCCAGCAGCTTGGCCACAGGGGTCACTGAAGCTTTCTTT,CASSLATGVTEAFF
TRBD1,.,12,TRBV24-1,TRBJ1-1,TGTGCCACCCAAGGGACAGGCTGGGAAGCTTTCTTT,CATQGTGWEAFF
.,.,14,TRBV10-3,TRBJ1-1,TGTGCCATCAGTTCCCGGACAGTAAACACTGAAGCTTTCTTT,CAISSRTVNTEAFF
.,.,12,TRBV19,TRBJ1-2,TGTGCCAGTAGTATGGCGGCTTATGGCTACACCTTC,CASSMAAYGYTF
.,.,20,TRBV10-1,TRBJ1-4,TGCGCCAGCAGTGTGGGTAGCTTGTGGCAAGCACAACCAACTAATGAAAAACTGTTTTTT,CASSVGSLWQAQPTNEKLFF
TRBD2,once,16,TRBV6-4,TRBJ2-3,TGTGCCAGCAGTGAGGACGGCGGGGGGGCTGCGGATACGCAGTATTTT,CASSEDGGGAADTQYF
TRBD2,.,16,TRBV18,TRBJ2-3,TGTGCCAGCTCACCACGGGTCGGGGGGGCCACAGATACGCAGTATTTT,CASSPRVGGATDTQYF
.,.,13,TRBV30,TRBJ2-7,TGTGCCTGCTTGTGGCGGGATCTCTACGAGCAGTACTTC,CACLWRDLYEQYF
TRBD1,.,15,TRBV19,TRBJ2-3,TGTGCCAGTACGGAGGACAGGACTAGCACAGATACGCAGTATTTT,CASTEDRTSTDTQYF
.,.,14,TRBV9,TRBJ2-1,TGTGCCAGCAGCGTAGGACAGCCCTACAATGAGCAGTTCTTC,CASSVGQPYNEQFF
.,once,13,TRBV5-1,TRBJ1-5,TGCGCCAGCAGCTTGGGGCAGTCGCAGCCCCAGCATTTT,CASSLGQSQPQHF
.,.,13,TRBV7-9,TRBJ2-3,TGTGCCAGCAGCTATCTCCTTCTAGATACGCAGTATTTT,CASSYLLLDTQYF
.,.,18,TRBV9,TRBJ2-1,TGTGCCAGCAGCGTAGCTCCGGGCAGGGCCCAGGCCAGACATGAGCAGTTCTTC,CASSVAPGRAQARHEQFF
.,.,13,TRBV14,TRBJ2-3,TGTGCCAGCAGCCAAGGCTCCAGAGATACGCAGTATTTT,CASSQGSRDTQYF
.,.,14,TRBV3-1/TRBV3-2,TRBJ2-2,TGTGCCAGCAGCGTCGGATCGGGGACCGGGGAGCTGTTTTTT,CASSVGSGTGELFF
TRBD1,.,15,TRBV19,TRBJ2-2,TGTGCCAGTAGTTCACAGGGGTCGGGCACCGGGGAGCTGTTTTTT,CASSSQGSGTGELFF
.,.,15,TRBV6-2/TRBV6-3,TRBJ1-2,TGTGCCAGCAGCTCTACCATGATTACGGAGGATGGCTACACCTTC,CASSSTMITEDGYTF
.,few,13,TRBV19,TRBJ2-1,TGTGCCAGTAGTATAGTGGAGGGTAATGAGCAGTTCTTC,CASSIVEGNEQFF
.,few,15,TRBV4-2,TRBJ2-5,TGTGCCAGCAGCCAAGATTGGGGTAGCGAGGAGACCCAGTACTTC,CASSQDWGSEETQYF
TRBD2,.,16,TRBV10-3,TRBJ2-7,TGTGCCATCAGTGAATTCGGGGAGGGTCTTAACGGCGAGCAGTACTTC,CAISEFGEGLNGEQYF
TRBD2,.,19,TRBV15,TRBJ2-2,TGTGCCACCAGCAGAGAAGGGAGCGGGGGACCACCGAACACCGGGGAGCTGTTTTTT,CATSREGSGGPPNTGELFF
.,.,14,TRBV19,TRBJ1-1,TGTGCCAGTAGTCCGGGACATGTGAACACTGAAGCTTTCTTT,CASSPGHVNTEAFF
TRBD2,.,15,TRBV7-7,TRBJ2-1,TGTGCCAGCAGCTTACGCGGGGGATCCTTCAATGAGCAGTTCTTC,CASSLRGGSFNEQFF
.,.,14,TRBV18,TRBJ2-2,TGTGCCAGCTCACCAATCCTCGGGGCCGGGGAGCTGTTTTTT,CASSPILGAGELFF
TRBD2,.,15,TRBV2,TRBJ2-2,TGTGCCAGCAGTGACCAGCGGGGGGACACCGGGGAGCTGTTTTTT,CASSDQRGDTGELFF
TRBD1,.,14,TRBV6-5,TRBJ2-7,TGTGCCAGCAGAGGAAGGACAGGGGCCTTAGAGCAGTACTTC,CASRGRTGALEQYF
TRBD2,.,17,TRBV5-4,TRBJ2-5,TGTGCCAGCAGCTTGGAGATCACCGGGACTAGAAAAGAGACCCAGTACTTC,CASSLEITGTRKETQYF
TRBD2,.,15,TRBV2,TRBJ2-5,TGTGCCAGCAGTGATGGGGCGGGGGGGCCAGAGACCCAGTACTTC,CASSDGAGGPETQYF
.,.,17,TRBV21-1,TRBJ2-2,TGTGCCAGCAGCCAGCGTAGAGGACAGGTTTTTTCCGGGGAGCTGTTTTTT,CASSQRRGQVFSGELFF
TRBD1,.,15,TRBV7-2,TRBJ1-6,TGTGCCAGCAGTTTACGGGGACAGTATAATTCACCCCTCCACTTT,CASSLRGQYNSPLHF
.,.,15,TRBV19,TRBJ2-7,TGTGCCAGTAGTAAGGAGAGCTCACAAACCTACGAGCAGTACTTC,CASSKESSQTYEQYF